This T cell receptor (beta chain) was sequenced for a study of glioma-infiltrating T cells. General study results and limits: Non-neoplastic patients had below-expected tissue-blood divergence, while all gliomas exceeded expectation. Very few CDR3 sequences were shared between tissue and blood.

As regards this clonotype: Its specificity is not known.

This CDR3 region has 16 residues. Trimming stripped 1 base from V and 4 bases from J, with 16 bases between. Germline V CDR1 and CDR2: MNHEY, SVGEGT. Using RNA template, CDR3s of TCR alpha and beta were amplified with iRepertoire arm-PCR. TCRdb re-derived calls from the multiplex PCR reads in MiXCR, one entry per CDR3 protein. The sample contains 100,000 to 150,000 distinct CDR3 sequences, roughly 25% of which appear only once. The source is a human donor with low-grade glioma or glioblastoma, undergoing nonglioma brain surgery, or in good health (not recorded which). Sample: glioma tissue, nonneoplastic brain tissue, or PBMCs (not recorded which). The chain has TRBV6-2 or TRBV6-3 and TRBJ1-1, with a tentative D call TRBD1 (5 bases). The CDR3 sequence: CASSYWREEGSTEAFF. The CDR3 DNA reads TGTGCCAGCAGTTACTGGCGTGAGGAGGGGTCCACTGAAGCTTTCTTT.